The 3 T cell receptor beta chains below come from one sample, sequenced in a study of CD8 T cells in Susac syndrome. The authors reverse transcribed roughly 0.5 to 1 ug RNA with random hexamers. TCRdb reprocessed the immunoSEQ multiplex PCR reads via MiXCR and lists one record per CDR3 protein. The sample lists fewer than 200,000 distinct CDR3 sequences, about 95% occurring once. Sample: CD8+ T cells from PBMCs. The receptors were sampled from a human donor with multiple sclerosis.

The genes are TRBV14 and TRBJ1-1; D unresolved. Trimming stripped 4 bases from V and 7 bases from J, with 19 bases between. The germline CDR1 and CDR2 sequences are SGHDN and FVKESK. CDR3 length equals 15 residues. CDR3 residues: CASSLKWIRVCEAFF. The DNA of the CDR3 is TGTGCCAGCAGCCTCAAGTGGATTCGGGTTTGTGAAGCTTTCTTT.

The chain is built from TRBV25-1 and TRBJ1-2, with D possibly TRBD1 on 5 matching bases. Deletions cut 4 bases from V and 3 bases from J, with 18 bases between. Germline CDR1 is MGHDK and CDR2 is SYGVNS. The CDR3 contains 16 residues. CDR3 amino acids: CASSALQGPEDYGYTF. CDR3 DNA: TGTGCCAGCAGTGCACTGCAGGGACCGGAGGACTATGGCTACACCTTC.

The CDR3 spells CASSVGSTDGYTF. As DNA, the CDR3 is TGTGCCAGCAGTGTCGGGAGTACCGATGGCTACACCTTC. The V and J genes are TRBV6-1 and TRBJ1-2, with no clear D. V dropped 4 bases and J dropped 6 bases, with 12 bases sitting between them. The CDR3 is 13 residues long. Germline lookup yields CDR1 MNHNS and CDR2 SASEGT.